Listed below are T cell receptor beta chains from one sample, sequenced in a study of cytomegalovirus exposure and HLA in healthy donors. Only in-frame clones appear in the TCRdb table, and some are missing; sequencing was by immunoSEQ multiplex PCR. Of about 200,000 clones in the sample, 75% to 85% were seen once. Source material: PBMCs. All receptors derive from a woman aged 40-49 years in good health and CMV-seronegative. Each CDR3 is given without its conserved first and last residue.

>11|TRBV5-1
ASSQRQAYEQY
>13|TRBV10-2
ASRGSAYETYEQY
>16|TRBV5-1
ASRLGDRESKGTDTQY
>11|TRBV6-5
ASSWTGGQPQH
>14|TRBV9
ASSPSVSMAGEKLF
>11|TRBV30
ASHHQGSWGYT
>13|TRBV7-9
ASSRGGEEKRGAF
>13|TRBV9
ASSVVGDWGYEQY
>12|TRBV19
ASSAGPLSYEQY
>12|TRBV19
ASSIDGGSYEQY
>13|TRBV27
ASRVWGESGETQY
>13|TRBV7-9
ASSPGQGSVYGYT
>14|TRBV6-5
ASSLTGGTANYGYT
>9|TRBV6-5
ASGGGYEQY
>9|TRBV2
ATGNSQKLF